A selection of T cell receptor beta chains follows, all from one sample in a study of identical twins. MiXCR was run by TCRdb on the 5' RACE reads, yielding one entry per CDR3 protein. This table holds about 190,000 distinct CDR3 sequences, roughly 15% found once. These records were also assigned to another study, of T cells expressing NK-cell markers.

The material sequenced was CD8+ T cells sorted from blood. These receptors all come from a young woman in good health. CDR3s include the opening cysteine and the closing phenylalanine or tryptophan. The D gene is left open where the match is weak. The size of a clone is reported for some rows only, either as once, few or many, or as a class for expanded clones.

V	D	size	length	J	CDR3	DNA
TRBV20-1	NA	few	14	TRBJ2-7	CSAPNRDISYEQYF	TGCAGTGCTCCAAACCGGGATATATCTTACGAGCAGTACTTC
TRBV6-1	TRBD1	few	14	TRBJ2-7	CASSDRGRRDEQYF	TGTGCCAGCAGTGACAGGGGGCGCAGAGACGAGCAGTACTTC
TRBV15	NA	NA	14	TRBJ2-3	CATKRPGDTDTQYF	TGTGCCACTAAACGCCCAGGCGACACAGATACGCAGTATTTT
TRBV6-5	NA	NA	14	TRBJ2-7	CASSYVGGTYEQYF	TGTGCCAGCAGTTACGTCGGGGGAACCTACGAGCAGTACTTC
TRBV9	NA	once	12	TRBJ2-2	CASSAVLGELFF	TGTGCCAGCAGTGCAGTACTCGGGGAGCTGTTTTTT
TRBV12-3/TRBV12-4	NA	NA	14	TRBJ1-2	CASSFIGANYGYTF	TGTGCCAGCAGTTTTATCGGAGCTAACTATGGCTACACCTTC
TRBV15	NA	few	19	TRBJ1-2	CATSRPNRGGEATDYGYTF	TGTGCCACCAGCAGGCCAAACCGTGGGGGGGAAGCGACAGACTATGGCTACACCTTC
TRBV5-1	NA	few	14	TRBJ1-1	CASSLGETEVEAFF	TGCGCCAGCAGCTTGGGGGAGACAGAGGTTGAAGCTTTCTTT
TRBV7-9	NA	NA	13	TRBJ2-7	CASSVGRDYEQYF	TGTGCCAGCAGCGTTGGACGGGACTACGAGCAGTACTTC
TRBV20-1	NA	NA	11	TRBJ1-2	CSAPKGYGYTF	TGCAGTGCCCCAAAAGGGTATGGCTACACCTTC
TRBV11-2	TRBD2	few	15	TRBJ2-5	CASSPGASGRETQYF	TGTGCCAGCAGCCCAGGGGCTAGCGGGAGAGAGACCCAGTACTTC
TRBV13	NA	once	14	TRBJ1-5	CSSSLGGGNQPQHF	TGTTCCAGCAGCTTAGGTGGAGGAAATCAGCCCCAGCATTTT
TRBV6-1	NA	few	14	TRBJ2-1	CASSLISGGEEQFF	TGTGCCAGCAGTCTTATTTCAGGGGGGGAAGAGCAGTTCTTC
TRBV12-3/TRBV12-4	NA	few	14	TRBJ2-4	CASSLGGPLDIQYF	TGTGCCAGCAGTTTAGGGGGGCCATTGGACATTCAGTACTTC
TRBV14	NA	NA	13	TRBJ1-1	CASSQGGTTEAFF	TGTGCCAGCAGCCAAGGGGGTACCACTGAAGCTTTCTTT
TRBV12-3/TRBV12-4	TRBD2	few	14	TRBJ2-1	CASSGGGAVDEQFF	TGTGCCAGCAGTGGCGGGGGGGCTGTGGATGAGCAGTTCTTC
TRBV27	TRBD1	few	16	TRBJ2-2	CASSLRGTENTGELFF	TGTGCCAGCAGTTTGAGAGGGACAGAGAACACCGGGGAGCTGTTTTTT
TRBV6-5	TRBD1	few	15	TRBJ2-1	CASSYEGALYNEQFF	TGTGCCAGCAGTTACGAGGGGGCCCTCTACAATGAGCAGTTCTTC
TRBV29-1	NA	few	11	TRBJ2-1	CSVNIYNEQFF	TGCAGCGTTAATATTTACAATGAGCAGTTCTTC
TRBV12-3/TRBV12-4	NA	many	11	TRBJ2-1	CASSADREQFF	TGTGCCAGCAGTGCGGACAGAGAGCAGTTCTTC
TRBV3-1	TRBD1	NA	16	TRBJ2-5	CASSNSQGALQETQYF	TGTGCCAGCAGCAACTCACAGGGGGCACTCCAAGAGACCCAGTACTTC
TRBV12-3/TRBV12-4	NA	few	14	TRBJ2-3	CASSFAGPTDTQYF	TGTGCCAGCAGTTTTGCGGGACCCACAGATACGCAGTATTTT
TRBV11-2	NA	NA	17	TRBJ2-2	CASSLEVTLANTGELFF	TGTGCCAGCAGCTTAGAAGTCACCCTCGCGAACACCGGGGAGCTGTTTTTT
TRBV5-1	TRBD2	many	14	TRBJ2-1	CASSSGLAGDEQFF	TGCGCCAGCAGCTCCGGACTAGCGGGAGATGAGCAGTTCTTC
TRBV5-1	NA	many	12	TRBJ2-3	CASSLPADTQYF	TGCGCCAGCAGCTTGCCTGCAGATACGCAGTATTTT
TRBV9	NA	NA	17	TRBJ2-1	CASSPGVGDSSYNEQFF	TGTGCCAGCAGCCCAGGGGTCGGTGATAGCTCCTACAATGAGCAGTTCTTC
TRBV12-3/TRBV12-4	TRBD1	many	15	TRBJ2-3	CASSAPTGGTDTQYF	TGTGCCAGCAGCGCCCCGACAGGGGGCACAGATACGCAGTATTTT
TRBV7-8	NA	few	15	TRBJ2-7	CASSLDRLRSYEQYF	TGTGCCAGCAGCCTTGACAGACTCCGATCCTACGAGCAGTACTTC
TRBV20-1	NA	few	13	TRBJ2-1	CSAMTGDYNEQFF	TGCAGTGCTATGACGGGGGACTACAATGAGCAGTTCTTC
TRBV14	TRBD2	NA	15	TRBJ2-1	CASTYGTSVYNEQFF	TGTGCCAGCACCTACGGGACTAGCGTTTACAATGAGCAGTTCTTC
TRBV20-1	TRBD2	NA	14	TRBJ2-7	CSAREASGTPEQYF	TGCAGTGCTCGGGAAGCTAGCGGGACCCCCGAGCAGTACTTC
TRBV6-5	NA	few	13	TRBJ1-4	CASSFGRSEKLFF	TGTGCCAGCAGTTTTGGGCGTTCTGAAAAACTGTTTTTT